The 5 T cell receptor beta chains given below trace back to one sample, sequenced in a study of blood T cell repertoires in COVID-19. Sequencing used immunoSEQ multiplex PCR; TCRdb keeps in-frame clones, though not all of them. The table shows 65,000 to 90,000 clones, with 88% occurring only once. The sample consisted of peripheral blood. Every receptor here comes from a human donor in a cohort sampled during active COVID-19.

This clone was seen only once. The V gene is TRBV21-1, the J gene TRBJ1-4; TRBD1 was called by the table and not checked on the DNA. TRBV21-1 is recorded as a pseudogene. This CDR3 is built from 13 residues. The CDR3 spells CASSNRVREKLFF. Written as DNA, the CDR3 is TGTGCCAGCAGCAACAGGGTCCGGGAAAAACTGTTTTTT.

The chain couples TRBV19 to TRBJ1-4, with D unresolved. Per germline, CDR1 LNHDA and CDR2 SQIVND (reference sequence). Trimming cost V 6 bases and J 7 bases, with 9 bases left between them. The CDR3 has 12 residues. The CDR3 loop is CASSPYSEKLFF. The CDR3 bases are TGTGCCAGTAGCCCTTACAGTGAAAAACTGTTTTTT.

V is TRBV9 and J is TRBJ2-1; 12 positions agree with TRBD1. V shed 4 bases, J shed 7 bases, and the junction held 18 bases outside the gene matches. Germline V lookup: CDR1 SGDLS, CDR2 YYNGEE. The CDR3 is made up of 19 amino acids. CDR3 sequence: CASSPSLSTGQGAWNEQFF. The CDR3 DNA follows: TGTGCCAGCAGCCCATCCCTTTCTACGGGACAGGGGGCATGGAATGAGCAGTTCTTC.

The rearrangement uses TRBV5-1 and TRBJ1-1, with D maybe TRBD1 (5 bases). V was shortened by 2 bases and J by 7 bases, with 12 bases between the two germline ends. Germline CDR1 reads SGHRS; CDR2 reads YFSETQ. CDR3 length: 13 amino acids. Here the CDR3 reads CASSLDQGLEAFF. The DNA for the CDR3 is TGCGCCAGCAGCTTAGACCAGGGTCTTGAAGCTTTCTTT.

V and J are TRBV9 and TRBJ1-1; a weak D match, TRBD1 (5 bases). The CDR3 loop spans 13 amino acids. Germline V CDR1 and CDR2: SGDLS, YYNGEE. V was clipped by 4 bases and J by 7 bases, with 14 bases between them. As DNA, the CDR3 is TGTGCCAGCAGCCCCTCGGGGGACGGTGAAGCTTTCTTT. Residues: CASSPSGDGEAFF.